What follows is one T cell receptor (beta chain) and its context. The CDR3 is 15 amino acids. Germline CDR1 and CDR2: SEHNR and FQNEAQ (reference sequence). The V segment lost 0 bases and the J segment 12 bases; nucleotides outside the gene matches: 11. TCRdb reprocessed the RT-PCR reads via MiXCR and lists one record per CDR3 protein. The profile shows approximately 170,000 distinct CDR3 sequences, about 30% of them singletons. The data belong to a study of patients and donors after allogeneic stem cell transplantation. Sequencing input: blood, either unsorted or a sorted T cell fraction (not recorded which). This sequence originates from a human donor who was either an allogeneic HSCT recipient or a stem cell or donor lymphocyte infusion donor (not recorded which). It is not recorded whose cells these are; they may come from a transplant donor. The V and J genes are TRBV7-9 and TRBJ2-1; 7 bases fit TRBD2. CDR3 bases: TGTGCCAGCAGCTTAGCGGGGAGGGGACCAATTGCGCAGTTCTTC. It is translated as CASSLAGRGPIAQFF.